These 25 T cell receptor beta chains were sequenced from one sample in a study of shared clonotypes between healthy human individuals. Assay: immunoSEQ multiplex PCR; the TCRdb copy retains only in-frame clones and omits some. This table has approximately 640,000 clones, roughly 88% appearing once. Specimen: memory CD8+ T cells from PBMCs. Subset meaning: CD45RO+ cells pooled with CCR7-negative TemRA cells. These receptors came from a man aged 18 to 29 in good health. Some clones in this sample may be carry-over from other donors' samples.

The chain has TRBV27 and TRBJ1-4; the match to TRBD1 covers 8 bases. The J segment lost 0 bases and the V segment lost 8 bases, leaving 17 bases of the junction unmatched. CDR1 is MNHEY and CDR2 is SMNVEV in the germline V gene (reference sequence). The CDR3 spans 19 residues. The CDR3: CASGRFGTGPEATNEKLFF. CDR3 nucleotide sequence: TGTGCCAGCGGCCGATTCGGGACAGGCCCCGAAGCAACTAATGAAAAACTGTTTTTT.

This clone has more than one count but fewer than ten. The rearrangement uses TRBV5-5 and TRBJ1-2; D might be TRBD1 (5 bases). Per the germline V gene, CDR1 is SGHKS and CDR2 is YYEKEE (reference sequence). The CDR3 loop spans 15 amino acids. Trimming cost V 2 bases and J 4 bases, with 15 bases left between them. CDR3 DNA: TGTGCCAGCAGCTTTTTCGGGGGAGCAAGCTATGGCTACACCTTC. This codes for CASSFFGGASYGYTF.

Concerning this clone itself: Other DNA variants within this sample encode the same CDR3. This chain links TRBV9 with TRBJ2-1; D unresolved. Trimming removed 0 bases from V and 6 bases from J, with 7 bases in between. CDR3 length: 13 amino acids. In germline, CDR1 is SGDLS, CDR2 YYNGEE. The CDR3 is CASSVGVGNEQFF. DNA of the CDR3: TGTGCCAGCAGCGTAGGTGTCGGCAATGAGCAGTTCTTC.

In this sample, this clone turned up a few times. This sequence joins TRBV5-1 and TRBJ2-7; 8 bases agree with TRBD1. V lost 4 bases to trimming and J lost 2 bases; unmatched junction nucleotides: 8. Germline CDR1 and CDR2: SGHRS and YFSETQ. CDR3 length equals 15 residues. Written as DNA, the CDR3 is TGCGCCAGCAGCCCCCTACAGGGGGTCCCCTACGAGCAGTACTTC. Translated, it gives CASSPLQGVPYEQYF.

This rearrangement joins TRBV10-2 to TRBJ1-2, with TRBD1 matching over 7 bases. The ends lost 0 bases at V and 2 bases at J; junction bases unmatched: 3. The CDR3 loop spans 15 amino acids. Germline V lookup: CDR1 WSHSY, CDR2 SAAADI. This chain's CDR3 is CASSESTGINYGYTF. CDR3 nucleotide sequence: TGCGCCAGCAGTGAGTCGACAGGGATAAACTATGGCTACACCTTC.

This sequence joins TRBV9 and TRBJ2-1; 11 bases fit TRBD2. CDR1 and CDR2 from the germline V gene are SGDLS and YYNGEE. The CDR3 has 17 residues. V trimming: 5 bases; J trimming: 8 bases; junction bases outside the gene matches: 15. The CDR3 loop reads CASSFARGLAVEDEQFF. For the CDR3, the DNA is TGTGCCAGCAGTTTCGCCCGGGGACTAGCGGTAGAAGATGAGCAGTTCTTC.

The CDR3 DNA reads TGTGCCAGCAGCTTGACGGTAGCGCCGAGGATCCTAGAGGAGACCCAGTACTTC. It codes for CASSLTVAPRILEETQYF. The V gene is TRBV11-2, the J gene TRBJ2-5, with D maybe TRBD2 (5 bases). V lost 3 bases, J lost 5 bases, and 25 bases lay in between. Germline loops: CDR1 SGHAT, CDR2 FQNNGV. CDR3 length: 18 residues.

This clone was seen only once. This chain links TRBV11-1 with TRBJ2-1, with D unclear. The CDR3 sequence is 13 residues long. V lost 7 bases and J 7 bases, leaving 14 bases between the germline ends. Germline CDR1 reads SGHAT; CDR2 reads FQDESV (reference sequence). DNA for the CDR3: TGTGCCAGCACCCAGGTGTGGGCGAATGAGCAGTTCTTC. Translation: CASTQVWANEQFF.

This chain links TRBV15 with TRBJ2-2; D gene ambiguous. The CDR3 totals 12 residues. Deletions cut 5 bases from V and 8 bases from J, with 9 bases between. CDR1 is LNHNV, CDR2 YYDKDF, per germline (reference sequence). The CDR3 region has the DNA TGTGCCACCAGCCCAAGCCGGGGGGAGCTGTTTTTT. Protein product: CATSPSRGELFF.

The chain couples TRBV13 to TRBJ2-7; 11 nucleotides agree with TRBD1. Germline assignment: CDR1 PRHDT and CDR2 FYEKMQ (reference sequence). V shed 5 bases and J 6 bases; nucleotides not matched to a gene: 3. CDR3 length equals 13 residues. CDR3 sequence: CASSVGTGGEQYF. The CDR3 DNA is TGTGCCAGCAGCGTGGGGACAGGGGGCGAGCAGTACTTC.

The genes are TRBV6-6 and TRBJ1-3; D call uncertain. V was pared by 7 bases and J by 0 bases, with 7 bases between. Germline values: CDR1 MNHNY, CDR2 SVGAGI (reference sequence). This CDR3 comprises 13 residues. CDR3 in amino acids: CASIQNSGNTIYF. Written as DNA, the CDR3 is TGTGCCAGCATCCAAAACTCTGGAAACACCATATATTTT.

The gene calls are TRBV9 and TRBJ1-1; no clear D gene. Trimming took off 4 bases at V and 1 base at J, with 8 bases between the two ends. Germline V gene sequence: CDR1 SGDLS, CDR2 YYNGEE. CDR3 length: 13 residues. The CDR3 bases are TGTGCCAGCAGCCTTTGGGGGAACACTGAAGCTTTCTTT. This codes for CASSLWGNTEAFF.

This chain connects TRBV11-3 to TRBJ2-1; TRBD2 matches 11 bases. The germline CDR1 and CDR2 sequences are SGHNT and YENEEA. This CDR3 is built from 16 residues. V gave up 1 base and J gave up 3 bases; unmatched junction bases: 2. The chain's CDR3 is CASSLVGTSGYNEQFF. The CDR3 coding sequence is TGTGCCAGCAGCTTAGTAGGGACTAGCGGCTACAATGAGCAGTTCTTC. Variable domain in full (rest from reference TRBV11-3 and TRBJ2-1): EAGVVQSPRYKIIEKKQPVAFWCNPISGHNTLYWYLQNLGQGPELLIRYENEEAVDDSQLPKDRFSAERLKGVDSTLKIQPAELGDSAVYLCASSLVGTSGYNEQFFGPGTRLTVL.

This chain links TRBV28 with TRBJ1-2; 7 bases map to TRBD1. J lost 5 bases, V lost 2 bases, and 14 bases had no gene match. Looked up from germline, CDR1 is MDHEN and CDR2 is SYDVKM. The CDR3 has 17 residues. For the CDR3, the DNA is TGTGCCAGCAGTTTAACGGCTGTGGAGGGACAGCGTTATGGCTACACCTTC. This gives the protein CASSLTAVEGQRYGYTF.

This sequence joins TRBV19 and TRBJ2-7, with 7 nucleotides matching TRBD2. The CDR3 loop spans 12 amino acids. Per the germline V gene, CDR1 is LNHDA and CDR2 is SQIVND (reference sequence). J lost 4 bases, V lost 7 bases, and 4 bases had no gene match. The DNA of the CDR3 is TGTGCCAGTAACTCAGCGGGATACGAGCAGTACTTC. This encodes CASNSAGYEQYF.

The V gene is TRBV28, the J gene TRBJ2-1; 12 nucleotides match TRBD2. V was clipped by 7 bases and J by 9 bases; unmatched bases: 13. CDR1 and CDR2 (germline): MDHEN, SYDVKM. The length of the CDR3 is 16 residues. Here the CDR3 DNA reads TGTGCCAGCACCCACCCCCTAGCGGGAGGGCCTGGTGAGCAGTTCTTC. Its translation: CASTHPLAGGPGEQFF. The full variable domain, with the rest looked up from reference TRBV28 and TRBJ2-1, is DVKVTQSSRYLVKRTGEKVFLECVQDMDHENMFWYRQDPGLGLRLIYFSYDVKMKEKGDIPEGYSVSREKKERFSLILESASTNQTSMYLCASTHPLAGGPGEQFFGPGTRLTVL.

J is TRBJ2-7 and V is TRBV19, with D perhaps matching TRBD2 (5 bases). The CDR3 contains 16 residues. Trimming shortened V by 1 base and J by 2 bases, and 15 bases separated the two germline ends. The germline CDR1 and CDR2 sequences are LNHDA and SQIVND (reference sequence). CDR3 in amino acids: CASSIGGGPYAYEQYF. CDR3 DNA: TGTGCCAGTAGTATAGGAGGCGGGCCATATGCCTACGAGCAGTACTTC.

This chain connects TRBV7-6 to TRBJ2-1; 10 positions agree with TRBD2. CDR3 length: 16 residues. J was trimmed by 3 bases and V by 5 bases; bases with no gene match: 7. CDR1 SGHVS and CDR2 FNYEAQ come from the germline V gene. DNA of the CDR3: TGTGCCAGCAGCCATCGGACTAGCGGAGTCTACAATGAGCAGTTCTTC. Amino acids: CASSHRTSGVYNEQFF.

The chain is built from TRBV15 and TRBJ2-7; D might be TRBD1 (5 bases). CDR1 is LNHNV, CDR2 YYDKDF, per germline (reference sequence). The CDR3 contains 15 residues. V shed 4 bases and J shed 2 bases, with 15 bases lying between them. The CDR3 DNA follows: TGTGCCACCAGCACCGGTTATGACAGCACCTACGAGCAGTACTTC. Protein product: CATSTGYDSTYEQYF.

The chain employs TRBV2 and TRBJ2-7; 13 positions match TRBD2. The J segment lost 0 bases and the V segment lost 7 bases, leaving 3 bases of the junction unmatched. There are 15 residues in the CDR3. The V gene's germline CDR1 is SNHLY and CDR2 FYNNEI. CDR3 protein: CASMGLAGSSYEQYF. DNA of the CDR3: TGTGCCAGCATGGGACTAGCGGGATCCTCCTACGAGCAGTACTTC.

The chain links TRBV4-2 to TRBJ2-3, with D hard to call. Germline V CDR1 and CDR2: LGHNA, YNFKEQ. The CDR3 has 16 residues. V dropped 0 bases and J dropped 5 bases, with 15 bases sitting between them. The CDR3, as DNA: TGTGCCAGCAGCCAAGAAAGGGTAGGCATTCAAGATACGCAGTATTTT. Translated: CASSQERVGIQDTQYF.

The V and J genes are TRBV19 and TRBJ2-1; 11 bases line up with TRBD1. V gave up 4 bases and J gave up 10 bases; unmatched junction bases: 9. This CDR3 has 15 residues. Germline CDR1 reads LNHDA; CDR2 reads SQIVND (reference sequence). CDR3 bases: TGTGCCAGTAGTAGGACAGGGGGCTCTTTTGGGGAGCAGTTCTTC. It is translated as CASSRTGGSFGEQFF.

In this sample, this clone turned up once. This chain links TRBV2 with TRBJ2-7, with D perhaps TRBD2 (6 bases). CDR1 and CDR2 from the germline V gene are SNHLY and FYNNEI. The CDR3 spans 15 residues. V lost 6 bases and J lost 6, with 21 bases in between. The CDR3 nucleotides are TGTGCCAGCAGGTTGGGGGAGGTAATGTATGCCGAGCAGTACTTC. It specifies CASRLGEVMYAEQYF.

The V gene is TRBV7-9, the J gene TRBJ2-1; 10 bases line up with TRBD1. V was clipped by 6 bases and J by 2 bases; unmatched bases: 4. The CDR3 covers 15 residues. The germline CDR1 and CDR2 sequences are SEHNR and FQNEAQ (reference sequence). CDR3: CASRPGQGTYNEQFF. The CDR3 DNA follows: TGTGCCAGCAGACCGGGACAGGGGACCTACAATGAGCAGTTCTTC.

The rearrangement joins TRBV25-1 to TRBJ1-2; unclear D gene. The germline gives CDR1 MGHDK, CDR2 SYGVNS. V shed 5 bases and J shed 4 bases, with 20 bases lying between them. The CDR3 spans 16 residues. The CDR3 loop reads CASSTQIGVFFYGYTF. The CDR3 coding sequence is TGTGCCAGCAGTACCCAGATCGGCGTGTTTTTCTATGGCTACACCTTC.